This TCR beta chain was identified during a study of control samples from healthy donors and cancer patients. This CDR3 has 17 residues. CDR1 and CDR2 (germline): SGHTA, FQGNSA. V trimming: 4 bases; J trimming: 2 bases; junction bases outside the gene matches: 4. The table came from immunoSEQ multiplex PCR; TCRdb's copy has only in-frame clones and leaves some out. The sample lists about 130,000 clones, 93% seen once, with about 1.5% in the top ten. The rearrangement links TRBV7-2 to TRBJ2-5, with 16 bases identical to TRBD2. The material sequenced was PBMCs. The source is a man aged 50-59 years with head and neck cancer. The DNA for the CDR3 is TGTGCCAGCAGCTCACCGGGACTAGCGGGGGGGCAAGAGACCCAGTACTTC. This translates into CASSSPGLAGGQETQYF.